Shown below are 24 T cell receptor beta chains from a single sample sequenced in a study of shared clonotypes between healthy human individuals. Terminally differentiated effector memory CD45RA+ cells were excluded from the naive CD8 cells, which were CD45RO-negative and positively selected for CCR7. Sequencing used immunoSEQ multiplex PCR; TCRdb keeps in-frame clones, though not all of them. The table has about 1,800,000 clones, about 95% seen once. Sequencing was carried out using naive CD8+ T cells sorted from blood. These receptors all come from a man aged 18 to 35 in good health.

With regard to this clone: The sample contains more than one DNA sequence encoding this CDR3. The genes are TRBV5-6 and TRBJ1-1; D not resolved. The CDR3 contains 13 residues. Looked up from germline, CDR1 is SGHDT and CDR2 is YYEEEE. V shed 0 bases and J shed 5 bases, with 8 bases lying between them. The CDR3: CASSLVRGTEAFF. CDR3 DNA sequence: TGTGCCAGCAGCTTGGTCCGTGGGACTGAAGCTTTCTTT.

The chain couples TRBV2 to TRBJ2-7; maybe TRBD1 (5 bases). The CDR3 is 13 amino acids. The V end was cut by 3 bases, the J end by 2 bases, with 8 bases between. Germline V gene data show CDR1 as SNHLY and CDR2 as FYNNEI. This CDR3 is CASSDGHTYEQYF. The CDR3 DNA follows: TGTGCCAGCAGTGACGGACACACCTACGAGCAGTACTTC.

Points on this clone: The sample has other DNA sequences that encode this CDR3 too. The J gene is TRBJ1-1, the V gene TRBV5-4; D may be TRBD1 (6 bases). The V gene lost 0 bases and the J gene lost 2 bases, with 8 bases spanning the gap. CDR3 length: 14 residues. Germline CDR1 and CDR2: SGHNT and YYREEE (reference sequence). CDR3 bases: TGTGCCAGCAGCTTGGGGACAGTTAACACTGAAGCTTTCTTT. It is translated as CASSLGTVNTEAFF.

This clone occurred once. This chain connects TRBV28 to TRBJ2-7, with D possibly matching TRBD2 (5 bases). Trimming cost V 8 bases and J 0 bases, with 14 bases left between them. CDR1 and CDR2 (germline): MDHEN, SYDVKM. The CDR3 totals 14 residues. The CDR3 DNA reads TGTGCCAGCTCCTCTAAAGGACTCTCCTACGAGCAGTACTTC. Protein: CASSSKGLSYEQYF.

The V call is TRBV7-9, the J call TRBJ2-5; 8 bases are shared with TRBD1. Trimming removed 1 base from V and 5 bases from J; junction bases left unmatched: 6. Germline loops: CDR1 SEHNR, CDR2 FQNEAQ (reference sequence). This CDR3 region has 15 residues. The CDR3 region has the DNA TGTGCCAGCAGCTTAGTGGTCACAGGGGGTGAGACCCAGTACTTC. Translation gives CASSLVVTGGETQYF.

CDR3 region: CASRGTGETQYF. The DNA of the CDR3 is TGTGCCAGCAGAGGGACCGGAGAGACGCAGTATTTT. The chain joins TRBV27 to TRBJ2-3; the D call may be TRBD1 or TRBD2 (5 bases each). Germline V gives CDR1 MNHEY, CDR2 SMNVEV (reference sequence). Trimming pared 6 bases from V and 9 bases from J, leaving 13 bases between. This CDR3 is built from 12 residues.

The V and J genes are TRBV7-3 and TRBJ2-1; 7 nucleotides align to TRBD2. CDR1 and CDR2 from the germline V gene are SGHTA and FQGTGA. This CDR3 is 15 amino acids long. V shed 1 base, J shed 2 bases, and the junction held 2 bases outside the gene matches. In DNA, the CDR3 is TGTGCCAGCAGCTTAAGCGGGGGTGCCTACAATGAGCAGTTCTTC. Translating gives CASSLSGGAYNEQFF. Supplemented by reference TRBV7-3 and TRBJ2-1, the full variable domain reads GAGVSQTPSNKVTEKGKYVELRCDPISGHTALYWYRQSLGQGPEFLIYFQGTGAADDSGLPNDRFFAVRPEGSVSTLKIQRTERGDSAVYLCASSLSGGAYNEQFFGPGTRLTVL.

The chain combines TRBV5-8 with TRBJ1-2; TRBD1 matches 11 bases. The germline V gene encodes CDR1 SGHTS and CDR2 YDEGEE. Trimming cost V 8 bases and J 4 bases; bases outside gene matches: 4. This CDR3 contains 13 residues. CDR3 region: CASGDRGFYGYTF. In nucleotides, the CDR3 is TGTGCCAGTGGGGACAGGGGGTTCTATGGCTACACCTTC.

J is TRBJ1-2 and V is TRBV25-1, with D maybe TRBD1 (5 bases). From germline, CDR1 is MGHDK and CDR2 SYGVNS. The V end lost 4 bases, the J end lost 3 bases, and 9 bases lay between the germline ends. The CDR3 covers 13 residues. CDR3 nucleotides: TGTGCCAGCAGTGCGACAGAATACTATGGCTACACCTTC. It yields the protein CASSATEYYGYTF.

The genes are TRBV28 and TRBJ2-5; D perhaps matches TRBD1 (5 bases). The CDR3 covers 16 residues. Deletions cut 5 bases from V and 2 bases from J, with 18 bases between. CDR1 MDHEN and CDR2 SYDVKM come from the germline V gene. The DNA for the CDR3 is TGTGCCAGCAGTCCTAGGGGCTCTTGGGAACAAGAGACCCAGTACTTC. This sequence encodes CASSPRGSWEQETQYF.

This clone is a singleton in its sample. CDR3 coding DNA: TGTGCCAGCAGTGAAGCGTTTGAGGCGGGAGGGTCTTACAATGAGCAGTTCTTC. This gives the protein CASSEAFEAGGSYNEQFF. The rearrangement links TRBV6-1 to TRBJ2-1; 9 nucleotides match TRBD2. CDR1 and CDR2 from the germline V gene are MNHNS and SASEGT. The CDR3 has 18 amino acids. With 0 bases clipped from V and 4 bases from J, the junction kept 10 bases outside the gene matches.

CDR3: CASSGAGGPEAFF. CDR3 nucleotides: TGTGCCAGCAGCGGGGCGGGGGGCCCTGAAGCTTTCTTT. V usage is TRBV9 and J usage is TRBJ1-1, with D possibly matching TRBD1 (6 bases). The CDR3 runs 13 residues. CDR1 SGDLS and CDR2 YYNGEE come from the germline V gene. The ends were cut back, 3 bases at V and 6 bases at J, with 12 bases in the middle.

J is TRBJ2-4 and V is TRBV5-1, with D hard to call. Per the germline V gene, CDR1 is SGHRS and CDR2 is YFSETQ. The CDR3 is 13 residues long. The ends were cut back, 0 bases at V and 12 bases at J, with 13 bases in the middle. CDR3 region: CASSLALDADQYF. Here the CDR3 DNA reads TGCGCCAGCAGCTTGGCCTTGGACGCCGATCAGTACTTC.

The rearrangement joins TRBV7-2 to TRBJ2-3, with D hard to call. V was trimmed by 3 bases and J by 0 bases, leaving 13 bases between them. Germline CDR1 and CDR2: SGHTA and FQGNSA. The CDR3 totals 16 residues. The CDR3 DNA reads as TGTGCCAGCAGCTTGGAATCGTCCAGTAGCACAGATACGCAGTATTTT. As protein: CASSLESSSSTDTQYF.

The chain has TRBV5-6 and TRBJ2-7, with D hard to call. The CDR3 extends over 14 amino acids. The V gene lost 4 bases and the J gene lost 4 bases, with 15 bases spanning the gap. CDR1 SGHDT and CDR2 YYEEEE come from the germline V gene. CDR3 nucleotide sequence: TGTGCCAGCAGCGCCGACGGTGAGCATTACGAGCAGTACTTC. It specifies CASSADGEHYEQYF.

The rearrangement uses TRBV11-2 and TRBJ2-5; D is undetermined. The CDR3 length is 14 residues. Trimming took off 2 bases at V and 5 bases at J, with 12 bases between the two ends. Germline V gene lookup returns CDR1 SGHAT and CDR2 FQNNGV. The CDR3 nucleotides are TGTGCCAGCAGCTTAATGTCAGCTCATGAGACCCAGTACTTC. Protein product: CASSLMSAHETQYF.

This clone has only one observation. The chain has TRBV4-1 and TRBJ2-7, with TRBD2 matching over 10 bases. The CDR3 loop spans 14 amino acids. Germline V gene sequence: CDR1 MGHRA, CDR2 YSYEKL. J was trimmed by 4 bases and V by 3 bases; bases with no gene match: 3. CDR3 sequence (DNA): TGCGCCAGCAGCCAGACTAGCGGGTTATACGAGCAGTACTTC. This encodes CASSQTSGLYEQYF.

This sequence joins TRBV7-9 and TRBJ2-7; 13 bases match TRBD2. V was clipped by 6 bases and J by 2 bases; unmatched bases: 7. This CDR3 is built from 16 residues. CDR1 is SEHNR and CDR2 is FQNEAQ in the germline V gene (reference sequence). The DNA for the CDR3 is TGTGCCAGCAGTCGGACTAGCGGGGGTATGACCTACGAGCAGTACTTC. The encoded protein is CASSRTSGGMTYEQYF.

The V and J genes are TRBV27 and TRBJ2-7; 10 bases match TRBD2. The CDR3 length is 17 residues. Germline V lookup: CDR1 MNHEY, CDR2 SMNVEV (reference sequence). The V and J ends lost 7 bases and 6 bases, in that order; junction bases with no gene match: 18. CDR3 amino acids: CASTPRAGGPWQVEQYF. The CDR3 DNA reads TGTGCCAGCACCCCAAGAGCGGGAGGGCCCTGGCAAGTCGAGCAGTACTTC.

The chain is built from TRBV5-5 and TRBJ1-1, with D uncertain. CDR3 length: 13 amino acids. The germline gives CDR1 SGHKS, CDR2 YYEKEE (reference sequence). The V and J ends lost 2 bases and 7 bases respectively, with 12 bases between them. CDR3 sequence reads: CASSLAATHEAFF. The DNA for the CDR3 is TGTGCCAGCAGCTTAGCGGCCACCCATGAAGCTTTCTTT. The full variable domain, completed using reference TRBV5-5 and TRBJ1-1, is DAGVTQSPTHLIKTRGQQVTLRCSPISGHKSVSWYQQVLGQGPQFIFQYYEKEERGRGNFPDRFSARQFPNYSSELNVNALLLGDSALYLCASSLAATHEAFFGQGTRLTVV.

The gene calls are TRBV7-6 and TRBJ1-1; D is uncertain. CDR3 length: 15 amino acids. Trimming removed 0 bases at V and 3 bases at J, with 11 bases between. From germline, CDR1 is SGHVS and CDR2 FNYEAQ. CDR3 sequence reads: CASSLASLGYTEAFF. The CDR3, as DNA: TGTGCCAGCAGCTTAGCCTCTTTGGGGTACACTGAAGCTTTCTTT.

The chain recombines TRBV30 with TRBJ2-7; D is uncertain. Deletions cut 2 bases from V and 5 bases from J, with 10 bases between. Germline V gene lookup returns CDR1 GTSNPN and CDR2 SVGIG (reference sequence). The CDR3 totals 12 residues. The CDR3 nucleotides are TGTGCCTGGAGTTCTGATTTCCACGAGCAGTACTTC. Residues: CAWSSDFHEQYF. The variable domain in full, with the rest retrieved from reference TRBV30 and TRBJ2-7, is SQTIHQWPATLVQPVGSPLSLECTVEGTSNPNLYWYRQAAGRGLQLLFYSVGIGQISSEVPQNLSASRPQDRQFILSSKKLLLSDSGFYLCAWSSDFHEQYFGPGTRLTVT.

The sample holds one count of this clone. The rearrangement uses TRBV6-1 and TRBJ1-2, with 9 bases fitting TRBD1. The ends lost 4 bases at V and 7 bases at J; junction bases unmatched: 10. The CDR3 has 15 amino acids. Germline values: CDR1 MNHNS, CDR2 SASEGT. This CDR3 is CASSVLGQGFLGYTF. The DNA of the CDR3 is TGTGCCAGCAGTGTTTTGGGACAGGGTTTTCTTGGCTACACCTTC.

The chain couples TRBV11-3 to TRBJ2-1; a weak D match, TRBD2 (6 bases). Trimming removed 5 bases at V and 6 bases at J, with 11 bases between. The CDR3 consists of 13 residues. CDR1 SGHNT and CDR2 YENEEA come from the germline V gene. CDR3 sequence reads: CASSARGGNEQFF. CDR3 nucleotide sequence: TGTGCCAGCAGCGCAAGGGGAGGCAATGAGCAGTTCTTC.